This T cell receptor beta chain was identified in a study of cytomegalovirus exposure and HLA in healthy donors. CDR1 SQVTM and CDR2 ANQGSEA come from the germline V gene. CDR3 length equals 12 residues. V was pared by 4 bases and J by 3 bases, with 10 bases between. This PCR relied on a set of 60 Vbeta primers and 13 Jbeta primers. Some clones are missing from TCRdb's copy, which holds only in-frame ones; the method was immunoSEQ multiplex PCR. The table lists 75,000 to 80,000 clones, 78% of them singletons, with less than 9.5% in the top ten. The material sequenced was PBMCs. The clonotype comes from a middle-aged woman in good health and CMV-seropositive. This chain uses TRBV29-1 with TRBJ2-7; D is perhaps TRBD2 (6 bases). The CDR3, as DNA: TGCAGCGTTGGGAGGGACGGCTACGAGCAGTACTTC. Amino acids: CSVGRDGYEQYF.